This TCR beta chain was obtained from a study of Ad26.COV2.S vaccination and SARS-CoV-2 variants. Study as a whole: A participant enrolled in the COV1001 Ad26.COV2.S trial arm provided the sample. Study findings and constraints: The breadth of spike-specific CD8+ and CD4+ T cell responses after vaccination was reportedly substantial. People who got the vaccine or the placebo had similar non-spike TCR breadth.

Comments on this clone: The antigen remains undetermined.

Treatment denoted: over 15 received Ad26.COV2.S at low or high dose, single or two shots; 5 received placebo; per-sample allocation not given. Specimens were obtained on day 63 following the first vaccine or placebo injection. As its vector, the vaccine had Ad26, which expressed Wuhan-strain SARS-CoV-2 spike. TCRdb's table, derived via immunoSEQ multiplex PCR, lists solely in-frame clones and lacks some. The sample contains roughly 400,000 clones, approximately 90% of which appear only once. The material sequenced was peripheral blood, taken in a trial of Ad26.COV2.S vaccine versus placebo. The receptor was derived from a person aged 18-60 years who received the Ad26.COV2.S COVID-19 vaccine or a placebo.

CDR3: CASSLVSDTQYF. DNA for the CDR3: TGTGCCAGCAGCTTAGTTTCAGATACGCAGTATTTT. The chain carries TRBV11-2 and TRBJ2-3; D ambiguous. The CDR3 loop spans 12 amino acids. Deletions cut 1 base from V and 4 bases from J, with 3 bases between. Germline CDR1 SGHAT, CDR2 FQNNGV.